The 7 T cell receptor beta chains listed next were all sequenced from one sample in a study of blood T cell repertoires in COVID-19. Generated by immunoSEQ multiplex PCR, the TCRdb table keeps only in-frame clones and is missing some. Of 150,000 to 250,000 clones in the sample, 87% were seen once. Material: PBMCs or T cells enriched from blood (not recorded which). The receptors derive from a woman aged 25-40 years who had recovered from COVID-19.

The V gene is TRBV6-4, the J gene TRBJ2-1, with D perhaps matching TRBD2 (5 bases). The CDR3 length is 15 residues. The V gene's germline CDR1 is MRHNA and CDR2 SNTAGT. The V and J ends lost 3 bases and 1 base respectively, with 10 bases between them. The CDR3 loop reads CASSETSVSYNEQFF. The CDR3 bases are TGTGCCAGCAGTGAAACTAGTGTTTCCTACAATGAGCAGTTCTTC.

V is TRBV5-5 and J is TRBJ1-5, with unresolved D. Germline V CDR1 and CDR2: SGHKS, YYEKEE (reference sequence). V was pared by 0 bases and J by 6 bases, with 16 bases between. The CDR3 is 16 amino acids. The CDR3 loop is CASSLVSGGESQPQHF. CDR3 nucleotide sequence: TGTGCCAGCAGCTTGGTTTCGGGAGGCGAGTCTCAGCCCCAGCATTTT. The variable domain in full, completed from reference TRBV5-5 and TRBJ1-5, reads DAGVTQSPTHLIKTRGQQVTLRCSPISGHKSVSWYQQVLGQGPQFIFQYYEKEERGRGNFPDRFSARQFPNYSSELNVNALLLGDSALYLCASSLVSGGESQPQHFGDGTRLSIL.

J is TRBJ2-7 and V is TRBV11-2; D is perhaps TRBD2 (5 bases). In germline, CDR1 is SGHAT, CDR2 FQNNGV. The CDR3 extends over 14 amino acids. Trimming shortened V by 2 bases and J by 0 bases, and 8 bases separated the two germline ends. DNA for the CDR3: TGTGCCAGCAGCTTAACTGGGAGCTCCTACGAGCAGTACTTC. It translates to CASSLTGSSYEQYF.

The rearrangement uses TRBV28 and TRBJ1-2; weak D call: TRBD1 (6 bases). There are 13 residues in the CDR3. The V gene lost 8 bases and the J gene lost 8 bases, with 18 bases spanning the gap. Looked up from germline, CDR1 is MDHEN and CDR2 is SYDVKM. Here the CDR3 DNA reads TGTGCCAGCGATCAGGGGCTGAAAGGCGGCTACACCTTC. Protein product: CASDQGLKGGYTF.

The chain links TRBV3-1 (or the pseudogene TRBV3-2) to TRBJ1-6; 7 bases match TRBD1. CDR3 size: 18 residues. The germline gives CDR1 LGHDT, CDR2 YNNKEL (reference sequence). V dropped 5 bases and J dropped 9; count of bases not matched to a gene: 19. For the CDR3, the DNA is TGTGCCAGCAGCGAGAGAATCGTTAGGACAGGAAAGTCTTCACCCCTCCACTTT. Translating it yields CASSERIVRTGKSSPLHF.

This clone was recorded only once. The rearrangement joins TRBV24-1 to TRBJ1-4; 10 positions match TRBD1. After removal of 4 bases from V and 7 bases from J, the junction contained 5 bases not matched to a gene. The CDR3 runs to 15 residues. Per the germline V gene, CDR1 is KGHDR and CDR2 is SFDVKD. The CDR3 sequence is CATSDRTGGLEKLFF. In DNA, the CDR3 is TGTGCCACCAGTGACCGGACAGGGGGTCTTGAAAAACTGTTTTTT.

The chain carries TRBV27 and TRBJ1-3, with D tentatively TRBD1 (5 bases). Germline CDR1 and CDR2: MNHEY and SMNVEV (reference sequence). The CDR3 is 15 residues long. Trimming stripped 3 bases from V and 0 bases from J, with 9 bases between. CDR3 sequence reads: CASSLSGISGNTIYF. As DNA, the CDR3 is TGTGCCAGCAGTTTGTCAGGGATCTCTGGAAACACCATATATTTT.